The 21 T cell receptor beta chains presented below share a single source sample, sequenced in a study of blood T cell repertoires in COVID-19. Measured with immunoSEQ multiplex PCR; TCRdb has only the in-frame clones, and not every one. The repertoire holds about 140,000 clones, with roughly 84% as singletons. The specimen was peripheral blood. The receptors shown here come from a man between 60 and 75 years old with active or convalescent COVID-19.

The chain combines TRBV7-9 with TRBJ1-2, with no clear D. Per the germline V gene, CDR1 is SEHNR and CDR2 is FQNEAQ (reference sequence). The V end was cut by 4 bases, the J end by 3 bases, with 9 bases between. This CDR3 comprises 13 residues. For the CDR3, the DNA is TGTGCCAGCAGCTCCCAGGAGGACTATGGCTACACCTTC. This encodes CASSSQEDYGYTF.

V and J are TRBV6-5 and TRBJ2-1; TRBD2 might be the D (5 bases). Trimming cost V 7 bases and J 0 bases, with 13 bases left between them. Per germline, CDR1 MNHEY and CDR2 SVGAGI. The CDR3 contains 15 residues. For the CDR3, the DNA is TGTGCCAGCAACATGAGGGCCCACTCCTACAATGAGCAGTTCTTC. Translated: CASNMRAHSYNEQFF.

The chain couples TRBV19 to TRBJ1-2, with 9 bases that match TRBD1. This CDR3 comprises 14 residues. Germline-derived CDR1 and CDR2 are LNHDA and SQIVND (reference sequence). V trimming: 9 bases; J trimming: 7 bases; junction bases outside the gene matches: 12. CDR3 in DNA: TGTGCCAGCTACGAGACAGGGGGACGATCTGGCTACACCTTC. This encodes CASYETGGRSGYTF.

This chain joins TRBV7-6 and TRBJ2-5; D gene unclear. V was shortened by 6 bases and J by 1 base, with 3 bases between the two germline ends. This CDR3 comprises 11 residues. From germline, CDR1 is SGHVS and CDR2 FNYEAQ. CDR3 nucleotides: TGTGCCAGCAGTCGCCAAGAGACCCAGTACTTC. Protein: CASSRQETQYF.

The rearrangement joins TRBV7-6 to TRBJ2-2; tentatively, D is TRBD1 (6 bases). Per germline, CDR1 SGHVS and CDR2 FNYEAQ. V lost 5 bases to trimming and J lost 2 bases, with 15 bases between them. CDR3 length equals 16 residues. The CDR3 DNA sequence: TGTGCCAGCAGCAGAAGAGGACAGATTAACACCGGGGAGCTGTTTTTT. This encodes CASSRRGQINTGELFF.

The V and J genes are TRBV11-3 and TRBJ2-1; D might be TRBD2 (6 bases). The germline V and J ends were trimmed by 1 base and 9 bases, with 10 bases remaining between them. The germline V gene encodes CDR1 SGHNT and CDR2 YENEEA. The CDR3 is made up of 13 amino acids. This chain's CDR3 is CASSLGGSGEQFF. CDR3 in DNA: TGTGCCAGCAGCTTAGGGGGTAGCGGTGAGCAGTTCTTC.

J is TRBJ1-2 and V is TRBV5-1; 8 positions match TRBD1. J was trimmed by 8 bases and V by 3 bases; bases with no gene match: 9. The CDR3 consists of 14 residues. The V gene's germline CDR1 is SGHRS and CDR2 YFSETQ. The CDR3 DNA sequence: TGCGCCAGCAGCTCCACAGGGGGGGCGAAAGGCTACACCTTC. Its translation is CASSSTGGAKGYTF.

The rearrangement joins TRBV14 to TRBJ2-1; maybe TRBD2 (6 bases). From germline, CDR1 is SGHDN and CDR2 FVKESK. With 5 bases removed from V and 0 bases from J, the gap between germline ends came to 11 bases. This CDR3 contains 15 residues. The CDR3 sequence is CASSTRDFSYNEQFF. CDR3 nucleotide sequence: TGTGCCAGCAGCACCCGGGACTTCTCCTACAATGAGCAGTTCTTC.

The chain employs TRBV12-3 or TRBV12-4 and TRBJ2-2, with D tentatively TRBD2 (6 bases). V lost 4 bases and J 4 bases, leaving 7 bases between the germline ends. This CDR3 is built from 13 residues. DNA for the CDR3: TGTGCCAGCAGTTGGGACTCCACCGGGGAGCTGTTTTTT. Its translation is CASSWDSTGELFF.

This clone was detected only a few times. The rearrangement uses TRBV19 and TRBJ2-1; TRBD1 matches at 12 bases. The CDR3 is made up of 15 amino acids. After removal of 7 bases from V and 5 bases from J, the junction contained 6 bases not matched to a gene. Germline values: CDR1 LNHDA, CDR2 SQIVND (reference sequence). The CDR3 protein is CASKPGQGAHNEQFF. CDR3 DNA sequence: TGTGCCAGTAAACCGGGACAGGGGGCTCACAATGAGCAGTTCTTC.

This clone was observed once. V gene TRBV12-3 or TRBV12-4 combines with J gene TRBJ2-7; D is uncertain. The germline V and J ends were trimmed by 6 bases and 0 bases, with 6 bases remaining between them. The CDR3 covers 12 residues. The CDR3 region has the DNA TGTGCCAGCAGACAGAGCTCCTACGAGCAGTACTTC. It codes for CASRQSSYEQYF.

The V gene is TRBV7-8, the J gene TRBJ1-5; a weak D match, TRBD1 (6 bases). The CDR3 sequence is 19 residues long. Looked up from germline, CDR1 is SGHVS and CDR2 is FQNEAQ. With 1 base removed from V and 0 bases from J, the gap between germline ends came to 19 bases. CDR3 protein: CASSLGGTSRGYSNQPQHF. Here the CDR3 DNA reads TGTGCCAGCAGCTTAGGCGGCACATCGAGGGGGTATAGCAATCAGCCCCAGCATTTT.

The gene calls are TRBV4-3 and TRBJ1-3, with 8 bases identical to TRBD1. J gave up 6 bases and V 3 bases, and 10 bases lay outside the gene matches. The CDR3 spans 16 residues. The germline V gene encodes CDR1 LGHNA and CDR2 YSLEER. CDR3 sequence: CASSQAAGGFQNTIYF. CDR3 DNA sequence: TGCGCCAGCAGCCAGGCAGCAGGGGGCTTCCAAAACACCATATATTTT.

CDR3 DNA sequence: TGTGCCAGCAGTGAAAGAAGGGGGCCCTACAATGAGCAGTTCTTC. Translating it yields CASSERRGPYNEQFF. The rearrangement joins TRBV6-1 to TRBJ2-1; 7 nucleotides align to TRBD1. Trimming at V came to 2 bases and at J to 2 bases, leaving 3 bases not matched to a gene. The CDR3 totals 15 residues. CDR1 is MNHNS, CDR2 SASEGT, per germline.

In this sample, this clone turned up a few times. In DNA, the CDR3 is TGTGCCAGCAGCCCTCCCGGGCAGGGGACCTACACTGAAGCTTTCTTT. Amino acids: CASSPPGQGTYTEAFF. This sequence joins TRBV7-2 and TRBJ1-1, with D maybe TRBD1 (6 bases). The CDR3 runs 16 residues. With 5 bases removed from V and 3 bases from J, the gap between germline ends came to 19 bases. Germline CDR1 is SGHTA and CDR2 is FQGNSA.

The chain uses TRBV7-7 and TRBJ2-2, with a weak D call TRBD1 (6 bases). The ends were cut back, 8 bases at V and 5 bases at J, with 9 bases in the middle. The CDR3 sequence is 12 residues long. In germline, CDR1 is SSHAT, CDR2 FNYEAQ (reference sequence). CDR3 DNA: TGTGCCAGCGGCAGGGGTACCGGGGAGCTGTTTTTT. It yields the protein CASGRGTGELFF.

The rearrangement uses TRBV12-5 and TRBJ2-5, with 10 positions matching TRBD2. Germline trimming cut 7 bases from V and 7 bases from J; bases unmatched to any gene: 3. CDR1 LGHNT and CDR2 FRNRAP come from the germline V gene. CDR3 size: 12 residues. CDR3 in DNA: TGTGCTAGTGATGAGCGGGGGGGGACCCAGTACTTC. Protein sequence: CASDERGGTQYF.

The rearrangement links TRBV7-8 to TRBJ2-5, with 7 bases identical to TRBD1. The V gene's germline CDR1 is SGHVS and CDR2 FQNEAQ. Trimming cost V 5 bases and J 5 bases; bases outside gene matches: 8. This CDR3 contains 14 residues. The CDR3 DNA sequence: TGTGCCAGCAGCGGTAGGGGGCGCGGGGAGACCCAGTACTTC. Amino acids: CASSGRGRGETQYF.

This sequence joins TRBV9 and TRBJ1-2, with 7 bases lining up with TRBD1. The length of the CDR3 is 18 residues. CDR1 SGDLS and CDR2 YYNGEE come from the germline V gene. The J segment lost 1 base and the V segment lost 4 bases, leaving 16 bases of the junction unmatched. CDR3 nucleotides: TGTGCCAGCAGCCCCCGACCGAGACAGGGACGAATTAACTATGGCTACACCTTC. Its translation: CASSPRPRQGRINYGYTF. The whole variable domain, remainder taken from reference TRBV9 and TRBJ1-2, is DSGVTQTPKHLITATGQRVTLRCSPRSGDLSVYWYQQSLDQGLQFLIQYYNGEERAKGNILERFSAQQFPDLHSELNLSSLELGDSALYFCASSPRPRQGRINYGYTFGSGTRLTVV.

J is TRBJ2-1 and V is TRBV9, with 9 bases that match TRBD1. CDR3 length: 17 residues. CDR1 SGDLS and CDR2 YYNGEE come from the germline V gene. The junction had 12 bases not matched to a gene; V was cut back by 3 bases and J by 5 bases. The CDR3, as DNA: TGTGCCAGCAGCGCCCCCCTCCGGGACAGGGCTAACAATGAGCAGTTCTTC. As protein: CASSAPLRDRANNEQFF.

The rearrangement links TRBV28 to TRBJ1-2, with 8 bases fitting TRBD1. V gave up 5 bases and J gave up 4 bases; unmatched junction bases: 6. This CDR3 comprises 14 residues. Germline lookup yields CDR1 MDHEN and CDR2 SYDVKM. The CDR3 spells CASSLRTGSYGYTF. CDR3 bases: TGTGCCAGCAGTCTCCGGACAGGGAGCTATGGCTACACCTTC.